This TCR beta chain stems from a study of OX40 agonist ivuxolimab in advanced cancers. Using immunoSEQ multiplex PCR, the repertoire was profiled, and TCRdb retains in-frame clones only, with some absent. The sample shows about 67,000 clones, approximately 90% of them seen only once. The CDR3 contains 14 residues. CDR1 is SGHTA, CDR2 FQGNSA, per germline. J was trimmed by 3 bases and V by 4 bases; bases with no gene match: 5. The V and J genes are TRBV7-2 and TRBJ1-2, with 7 bases that match TRBD1. The sequencing here drew on CD4+ or CD8+ T cells sorted from blood, taken in a trial of the OX40 agonist ivuxolimab. This receptor was taken from an adult with an advanced solid tumor such as melanoma, head and neck, liver or kidney cancer. CDR3 amino acids: CASSSTGVDYGYTF. DNA for the CDR3: TGTGCCAGCAGCTCAACAGGGGTGGACTATGGCTACACCTTC.